A single sample gave rise to the 11 T cell receptor beta chains below, sequenced in a study of T cell clones after liver transplantation. Generated by immunoSEQ multiplex PCR, the TCRdb table keeps only in-frame clones and is missing some. The data contain over 90,000 clones, about 86% of them singletons. The sequencing used CD4+ T cells from blood, collected approximately 50 months after liver transplant. The source of these receptors is a human patient who received a liver transplant. Some T cells may have come from the graft donor.

The V call is TRBV9, the J call TRBJ2-3; TRBD2 is a possible D gene (6 bases). CDR3 size: 15 residues. Germline loops: CDR1 SGDLS, CDR2 YYNGEE. V gave up 1 base and J gave up 1 base, with 10 bases separating them. CDR3 protein: CASSVQWGGTDTQYF. The CDR3 DNA follows: TGTGCCAGCAGCGTACAATGGGGGGGCACAGATACGCAGTATTTT. The full variable domain, rest sourced from reference TRBV9 and TRBJ2-3, is DSGVTQTPKHLITATGQRVTLRCSPRSGDLSVYWYQQSLDQGLQFLIQYYNGEERAKGNILERFSAQQFPDLHSELNLSSLELGDSALYFCASSVQWGGTDTQYFGPGTRLTVL.

The genes are TRBV19 and TRBJ2-1; D is perhaps TRBD1 (6 bases). Germline lookup yields CDR1 LNHDA and CDR2 SQIVND (reference sequence). The ends were cut back, 4 bases at V and 9 bases at J, with 13 bases in the middle. This CDR3 is built from 13 residues. Written as DNA, the CDR3 is TGTGCCAGTAGTACAAGAACAGGGTTTGAGCAGTTCTTC. The encoded protein is CASSTRTGFEQFF.

This rearrangement joins TRBV27 to TRBJ2-7; 9 nucleotides agree with TRBD2. Germline trimming cut 8 bases from V and 2 bases from J; bases unmatched to any gene: 10. CDR1 is MNHEY, CDR2 SMNVEV, per germline (reference sequence). The CDR3 extends over 15 amino acids. The CDR3, as DNA: TGTGCCAGCCACGACGTGGCGGGAGGGACCTACGAGCAGTACTTC. Translating gives CASHDVAGGTYEQYF.

This clone has a single count. The chain uses TRBV10-1 and TRBJ2-2, with a possible D match to TRBD1 (6 bases). Trimming removed 5 bases from V and 6 bases from J, with 13 bases in between. Germline lookup yields CDR1 WNHNN and CDR2 SYGVQD (reference sequence). CDR3 length: 14 residues. As DNA, the CDR3 is TGCGCCAGCAGTCATTCCAGGGGACCCGGGGAGCTGTTTTTT. It specifies CASSHSRGPGELFF.

The J gene is TRBJ2-7, the V gene TRBV27; D call uncertain. The V gene's germline CDR1 is MNHEY and CDR2 SMNVEV (reference sequence). The V gene lost 8 bases and the J gene lost 1 base, with 12 bases spanning the gap. This CDR3 has 13 amino acids. For the CDR3, the DNA is TGTGCCAGCTCCCCTGGGGTTTCCTACGAGCAGTACTTC. Protein sequence: CASSPGVSYEQYF.

The rearrangement joins TRBV2 to TRBJ2-3, with TRBD1 matching 7 bases. This CDR3 contains 14 residues. The trim removed 5 bases at V and 0 bases at J, leaving 2 bases unmatched. Germline CDR1 SNHLY, CDR2 FYNNEI. The CDR3 nucleotides are TGTGCCAGCAGTCGACAGGGAAGCACAGATACGCAGTATTTT. Translation: CASSRQGSTDTQYF.

This rearrangement joins TRBV28 to TRBJ2-7, with D maybe TRBD2 (6 bases). With 6 bases removed from V and 0 bases from J, the gap between germline ends came to 18 bases. The germline gives CDR1 MDHEN, CDR2 SYDVKM. There are 16 residues in the CDR3. CDR3 amino acids: CASRPPGGVSSYEQYF. Here the CDR3 DNA reads TGTGCCAGCAGGCCCCCCGGGGGAGTTAGCTCCTACGAGCAGTACTTC.

The rearrangement links TRBV29-1 to TRBJ1-1; TRBD1 matches 7 bases. With V trimmed by 4 bases and J by 5 bases, 7 bases remained unmatched. The germline gives CDR1 SQVTM, CDR2 ANQGSEA. The CDR3 is made up of 13 amino acids. Here the CDR3 reads CSVVQGPLTEAFF. Written as DNA, the CDR3 is TGCAGCGTTGTACAGGGGCCTTTGACTGAAGCTTTCTTT.

The chain is built from TRBV6-5 and TRBJ1-1; no reliable D call. The V gene lost 7 bases and the J gene lost 5 bases, with 17 bases spanning the gap. From germline, CDR1 is MNHEY and CDR2 SVGAGI. The CDR3 contains 14 residues. CDR3 coding DNA: TGTGCCAGCATCCCTCCCGGAGGGAGGACTGAAGCTTTCTTT. Residues: CASIPPGGRTEAFF.

The chain employs TRBV5-1 and TRBJ2-7; 8 positions match TRBD2. The V segment lost 2 bases and the J segment 4 bases; nucleotides outside the gene matches: 8. The CDR3 runs 15 residues. Germline V gene lookup returns CDR1 SGHRS and CDR2 YFSETQ. The CDR3 spells CASSFPAGGVYEQYF. CDR3 DNA sequence: TGCGCCAGCAGCTTTCCGGCGGGAGGTGTATACGAGCAGTACTTC.

The chain links TRBV19 to TRBJ1-2, with D unresolved. From germline, CDR1 is LNHDA and CDR2 SQIVND (reference sequence). The CDR3 is made up of 14 amino acids. V was cut by 7 bases and J by 5 bases, with 17 bases left in between. CDR3 in DNA: TGTGCCAGTATTCCCCCGGGGAGAGGATATGGCTACACCTTC. Translating gives CASIPPGRGYGYTF.